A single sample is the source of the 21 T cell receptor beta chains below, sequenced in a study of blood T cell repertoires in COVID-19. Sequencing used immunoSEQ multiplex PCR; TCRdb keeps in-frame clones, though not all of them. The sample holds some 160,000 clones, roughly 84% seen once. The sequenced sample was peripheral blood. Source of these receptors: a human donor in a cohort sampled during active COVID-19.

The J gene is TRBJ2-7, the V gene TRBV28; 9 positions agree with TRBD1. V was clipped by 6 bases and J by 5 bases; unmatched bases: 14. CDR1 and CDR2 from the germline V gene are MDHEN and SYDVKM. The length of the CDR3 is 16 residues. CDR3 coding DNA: TGTGCCAGCAGCCAGCCGGGACAGGGAAACCTCCACGAGCAGTACTTC. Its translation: CASSQPGQGNLHEQYF.

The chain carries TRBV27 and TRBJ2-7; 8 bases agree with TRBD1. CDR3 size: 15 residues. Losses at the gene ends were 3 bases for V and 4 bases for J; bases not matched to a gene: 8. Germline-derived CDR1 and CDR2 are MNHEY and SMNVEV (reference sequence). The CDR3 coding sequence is TGTGCCAGCAGTTTTACTCAGGGGGCTGTTTACGAGCAGTACTTC. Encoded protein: CASSFTQGAVYEQYF.

CDR3 sequence (DNA): TGTGCCAGCACGGGGGGCGGCTATGGCTACACCTTC. It yields the protein CASTGGGYGYTF. This chain uses TRBV28 with TRBJ1-2; D may be TRBD1 (6 bases). The CDR3 consists of 12 residues. Germline V gene data show CDR1 as MDHEN and CDR2 as SYDVKM. Trimming pared 7 bases from V and 4 bases from J, leaving 10 bases between.

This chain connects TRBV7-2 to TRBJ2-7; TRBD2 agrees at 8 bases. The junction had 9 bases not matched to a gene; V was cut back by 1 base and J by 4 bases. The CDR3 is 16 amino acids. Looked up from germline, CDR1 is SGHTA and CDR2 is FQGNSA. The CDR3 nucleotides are TGTGCCAGCAGCTTAGTTGGGGGACTAGACGGGTACGAGCAGTACTTC. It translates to CASSLVGGLDGYEQYF.

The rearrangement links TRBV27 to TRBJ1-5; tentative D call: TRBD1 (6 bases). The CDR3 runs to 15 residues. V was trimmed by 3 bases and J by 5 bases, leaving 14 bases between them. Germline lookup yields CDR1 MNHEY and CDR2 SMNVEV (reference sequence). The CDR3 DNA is TGTGCCAGCAGTTTTATAGGCAGGGGAGATCAGCCCCAGCATTTT. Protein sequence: CASSFIGRGDQPQHF.

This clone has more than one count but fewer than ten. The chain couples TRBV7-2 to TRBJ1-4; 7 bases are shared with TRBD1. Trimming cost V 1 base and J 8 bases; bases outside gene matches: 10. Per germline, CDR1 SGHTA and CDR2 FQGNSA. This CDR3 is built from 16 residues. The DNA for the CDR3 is TGTGCCAGCAGCTTAGGGTCCCCGGGACAGAGGGAAAAACTGTTTTTT. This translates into CASSLGSPGQREKLFF.

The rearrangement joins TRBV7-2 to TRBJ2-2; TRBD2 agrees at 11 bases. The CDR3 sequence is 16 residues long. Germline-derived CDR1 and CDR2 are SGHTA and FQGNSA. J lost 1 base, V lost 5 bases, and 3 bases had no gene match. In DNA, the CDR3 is TGTGCCAGCAGCCTCGGACTAGCGGGGAACACCGGGGAGCTGTTTTTT. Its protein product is CASSLGLAGNTGELFF.

The CDR3 loop is CSVGTNPGDTEAFF. CDR3 nucleotides: TGCAGCGTTGGCACCAACCCAGGGGACACTGAAGCTTTCTTT. This sequence joins TRBV29-1 and TRBJ1-1; D possibly corresponds to TRBD1 (6 bases). The germline CDR1 and CDR2 sequences are SQVTM and ANQGSEA. V gave up 4 bases and J gave up 3 bases, with 15 bases separating them. The CDR3 has 14 residues.

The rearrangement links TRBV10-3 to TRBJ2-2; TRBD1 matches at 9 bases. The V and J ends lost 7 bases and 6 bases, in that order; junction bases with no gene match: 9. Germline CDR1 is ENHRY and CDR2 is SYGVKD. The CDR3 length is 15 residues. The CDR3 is CAINDGQGRAGELFF. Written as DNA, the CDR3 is TGTGCCATCAACGACGGACAGGGGAGGGCCGGGGAGCTGTTTTTT.

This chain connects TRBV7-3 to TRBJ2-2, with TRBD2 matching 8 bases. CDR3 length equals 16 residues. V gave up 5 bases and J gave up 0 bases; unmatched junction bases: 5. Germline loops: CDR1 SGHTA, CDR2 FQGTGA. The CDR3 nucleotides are TGTGCCAGCAGCCAATCCGGGGGGGCGAACACCGGGGAGCTGTTTTTT. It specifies CASSQSGGANTGELFF.

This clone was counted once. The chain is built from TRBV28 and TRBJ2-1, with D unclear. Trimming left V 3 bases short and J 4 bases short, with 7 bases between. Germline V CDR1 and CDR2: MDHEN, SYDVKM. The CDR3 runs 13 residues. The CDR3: CASSLQDYNEQFF. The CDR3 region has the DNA TGTGCCAGCAGTTTGCAGGATTACAATGAGCAGTTCTTC.

CDR3 nucleotide sequence: TGTGCCAGCAGCCGCGGAAGAGCGGGGGCAAACTCTGGGGCCAACGTCCTGACTTTC. It is translated as CASSRGRAGANSGANVLTF. The rearrangement uses TRBV7-8 and TRBJ2-6; 8 nucleotides align to TRBD2. Looked up from germline, CDR1 is SGHVS and CDR2 is FQNEAQ. V lost 5 bases and J lost 0; bases outside the gene matches: 12. This CDR3 has 19 residues.

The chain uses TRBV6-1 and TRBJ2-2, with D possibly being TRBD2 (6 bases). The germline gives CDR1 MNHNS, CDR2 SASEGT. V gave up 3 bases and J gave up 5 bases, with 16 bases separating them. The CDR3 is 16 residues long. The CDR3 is CASSDGNGGVTGELFF. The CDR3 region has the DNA TGTGCCAGCAGTGACGGTAACGGGGGAGTAACCGGGGAGCTGTTTTTT.

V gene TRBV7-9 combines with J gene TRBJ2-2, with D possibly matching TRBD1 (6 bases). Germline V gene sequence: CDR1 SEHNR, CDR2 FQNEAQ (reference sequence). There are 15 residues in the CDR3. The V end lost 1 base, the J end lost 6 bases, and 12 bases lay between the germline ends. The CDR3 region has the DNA TGTGCCAGCAGCTTAGATACAGGGAAGTCCGGGGAGCTGTTTTTT. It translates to CASSLDTGKSGELFF.

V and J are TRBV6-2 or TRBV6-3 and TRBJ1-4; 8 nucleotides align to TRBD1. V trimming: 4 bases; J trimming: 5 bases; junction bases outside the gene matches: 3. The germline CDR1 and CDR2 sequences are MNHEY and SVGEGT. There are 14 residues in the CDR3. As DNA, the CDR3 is TGTGCCAGCAGTTCGGACAGGGAGAATGAAAAACTGTTTTTT. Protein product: CASSSDRENEKLFF.

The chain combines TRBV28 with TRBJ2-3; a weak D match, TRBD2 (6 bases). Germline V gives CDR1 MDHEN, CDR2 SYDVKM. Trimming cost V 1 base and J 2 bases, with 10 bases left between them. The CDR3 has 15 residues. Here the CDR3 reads CASSLLGRDTDTQYF. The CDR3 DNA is TGTGCCAGCAGTTTATTGGGGCGGGACACAGATACGCAGTATTTT.

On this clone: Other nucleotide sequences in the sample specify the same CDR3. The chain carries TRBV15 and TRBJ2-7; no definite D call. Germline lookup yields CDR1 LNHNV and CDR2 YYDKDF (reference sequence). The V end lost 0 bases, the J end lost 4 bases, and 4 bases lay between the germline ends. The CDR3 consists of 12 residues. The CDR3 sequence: CATSRDRYEQYF. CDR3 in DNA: TGTGCCACCAGCAGAGACAGGTACGAGCAGTACTTC.

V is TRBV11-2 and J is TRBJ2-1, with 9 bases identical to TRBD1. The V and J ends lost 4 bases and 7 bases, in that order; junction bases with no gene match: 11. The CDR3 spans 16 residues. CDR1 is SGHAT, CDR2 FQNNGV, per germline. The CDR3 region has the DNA TGTGCCAGCAGCTCCCCGGACAGGGGCATAAAGAATGAGCAGTTCTTC. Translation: CASSSPDRGIKNEQFF.

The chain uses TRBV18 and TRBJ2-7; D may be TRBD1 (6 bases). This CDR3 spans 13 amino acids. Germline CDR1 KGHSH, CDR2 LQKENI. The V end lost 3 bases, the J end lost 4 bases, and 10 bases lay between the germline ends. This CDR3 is CASSPQQGYEQYF. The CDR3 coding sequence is TGTGCCAGCTCACCCCAACAGGGATACGAGCAGTACTTC.

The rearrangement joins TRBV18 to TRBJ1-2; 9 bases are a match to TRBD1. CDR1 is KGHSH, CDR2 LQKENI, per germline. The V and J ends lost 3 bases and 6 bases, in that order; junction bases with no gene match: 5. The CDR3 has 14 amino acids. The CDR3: CASSPSDRGDGYTF. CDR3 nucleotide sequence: TGTGCCAGCTCACCCTCCGACAGGGGGGATGGCTACACCTTC.

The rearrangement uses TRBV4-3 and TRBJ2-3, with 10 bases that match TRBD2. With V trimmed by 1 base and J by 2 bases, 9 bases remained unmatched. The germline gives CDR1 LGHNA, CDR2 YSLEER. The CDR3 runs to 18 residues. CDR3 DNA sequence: TGCGCCAGCAGCCAAGTCTTCCCTAGCGGGGGTCCCACAGATACGCAGTATTTT. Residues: CASSQVFPSGGPTDTQYF.